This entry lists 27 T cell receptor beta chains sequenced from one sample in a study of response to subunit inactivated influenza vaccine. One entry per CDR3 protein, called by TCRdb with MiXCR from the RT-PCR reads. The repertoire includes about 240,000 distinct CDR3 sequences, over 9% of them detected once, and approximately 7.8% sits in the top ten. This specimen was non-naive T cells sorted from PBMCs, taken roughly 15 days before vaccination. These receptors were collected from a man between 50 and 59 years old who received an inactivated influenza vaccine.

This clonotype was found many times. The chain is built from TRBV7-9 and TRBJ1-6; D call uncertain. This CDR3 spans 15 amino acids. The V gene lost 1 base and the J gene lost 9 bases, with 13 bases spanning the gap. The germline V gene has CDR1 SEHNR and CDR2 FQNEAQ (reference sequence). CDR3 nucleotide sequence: TGTGCCAGCAGCTTAGAGGCAGCCAGCCGTTCACCCCTCCACTTT. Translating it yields CASSLEAASRSPLHF.

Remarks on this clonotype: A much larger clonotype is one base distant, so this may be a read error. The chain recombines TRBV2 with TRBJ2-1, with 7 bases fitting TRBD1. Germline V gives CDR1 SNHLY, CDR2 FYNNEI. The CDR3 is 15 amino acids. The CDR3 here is CARSDRAYSYNEQFF. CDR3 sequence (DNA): TGTGCCAGAAGTGACAGGGCCTACTCCTACAATGAGCAGTTCTTC.

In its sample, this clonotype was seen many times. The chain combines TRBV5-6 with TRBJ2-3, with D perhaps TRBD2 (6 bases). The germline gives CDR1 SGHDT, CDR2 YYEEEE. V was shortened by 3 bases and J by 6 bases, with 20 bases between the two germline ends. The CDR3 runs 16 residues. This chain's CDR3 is CASSSSPALAGDTQYF. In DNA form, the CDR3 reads TGTGCCAGCAGCTCTTCGCCAGCACTAGCAGGGGATACGCAGTATTTT.

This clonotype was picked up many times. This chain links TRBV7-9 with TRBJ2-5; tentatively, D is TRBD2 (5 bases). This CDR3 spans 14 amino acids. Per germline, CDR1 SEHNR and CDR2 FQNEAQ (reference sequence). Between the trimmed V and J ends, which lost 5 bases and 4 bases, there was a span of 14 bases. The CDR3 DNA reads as TGTGCCAGCAGCGCTCAAACCGGAGGAGAGACCCAGTACTTC. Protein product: CASSAQTGGETQYF.

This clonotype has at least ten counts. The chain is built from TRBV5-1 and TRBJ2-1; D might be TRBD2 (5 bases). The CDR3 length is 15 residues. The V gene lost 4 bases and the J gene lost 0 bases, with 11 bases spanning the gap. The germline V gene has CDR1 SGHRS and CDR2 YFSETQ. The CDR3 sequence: CASSQIGISYNEQFF. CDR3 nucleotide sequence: TGCGCCAGCAGCCAAATCGGGATCTCCTACAATGAGCAGTTCTTC.

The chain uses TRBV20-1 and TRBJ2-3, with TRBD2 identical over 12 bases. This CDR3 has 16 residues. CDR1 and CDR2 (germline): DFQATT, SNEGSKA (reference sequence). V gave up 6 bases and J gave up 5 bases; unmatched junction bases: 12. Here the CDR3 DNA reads TGCAGTGCCCCGTCTAGCGGGAGGGGGGTTCGAGATACGCAGTATTTT. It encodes CSAPSSGRGVRDTQYF.

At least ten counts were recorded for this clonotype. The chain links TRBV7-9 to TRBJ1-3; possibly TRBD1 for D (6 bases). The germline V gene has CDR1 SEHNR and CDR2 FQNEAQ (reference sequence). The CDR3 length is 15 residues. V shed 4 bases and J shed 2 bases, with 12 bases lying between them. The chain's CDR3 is CASSYYRETGNTIYF. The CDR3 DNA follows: TGTGCCAGCAGCTACTACAGGGAAACTGGAAACACCATATATTTT.

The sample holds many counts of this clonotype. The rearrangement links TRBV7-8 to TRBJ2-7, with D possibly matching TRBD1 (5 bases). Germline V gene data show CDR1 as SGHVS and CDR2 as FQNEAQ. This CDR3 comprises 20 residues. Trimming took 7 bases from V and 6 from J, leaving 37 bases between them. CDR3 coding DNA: TGTGCCAGCACCCCGCGTGGGGCCCTTAATTTCCGCACCTCCCCCATCGAGCAGTACTTC. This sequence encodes CASTPRGALNFRTSPIEQYF.

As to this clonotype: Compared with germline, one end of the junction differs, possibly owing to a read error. The CDR3 region is CSVDPDRGYNEQSF. The CDR3 DNA reads as TGCAGCGTTGACCCGGACAGGGGCTACAATGAGCAGTCCTTC. V is TRBV29-1 and J is TRBJ2-1, with 9 bases that match TRBD1. This CDR3 region has 14 residues. Germline V gene data show CDR1 as SQVTM and CDR2 as ANQGSEA.

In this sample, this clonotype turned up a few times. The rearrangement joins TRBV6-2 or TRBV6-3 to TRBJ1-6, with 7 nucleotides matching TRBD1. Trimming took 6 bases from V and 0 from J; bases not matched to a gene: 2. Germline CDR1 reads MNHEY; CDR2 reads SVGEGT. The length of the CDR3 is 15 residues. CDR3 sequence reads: CASRGQSSYNSPLHF. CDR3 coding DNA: TGTGCCAGCAGGGGACAGAGCTCCTATAATTCACCCCTCCACTTT.

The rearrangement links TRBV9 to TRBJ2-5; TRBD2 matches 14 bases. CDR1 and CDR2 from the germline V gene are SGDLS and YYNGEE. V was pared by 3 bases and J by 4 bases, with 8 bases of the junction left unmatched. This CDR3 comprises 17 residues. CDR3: CASSEGTSGSWIETQYF. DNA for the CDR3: TGTGCCAGCAGCGAAGGGACTAGCGGGAGCTGGATAGAGACCCAGTACTTC.

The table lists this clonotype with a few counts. The CDR3 coding sequence is TGTGCCAGCAGTCCCCGGGCCCCAACCGACGAGCAGTACTTC. Protein sequence: CASSPRAPTDEQYF. The chain recombines TRBV6-1 with TRBJ2-7; no clear D gene. The V gene's germline CDR1 is MNHNS and CDR2 SASEGT. CDR3 length: 14 residues. The V and J ends lost 5 bases and 5 bases respectively, with 16 bases between them.

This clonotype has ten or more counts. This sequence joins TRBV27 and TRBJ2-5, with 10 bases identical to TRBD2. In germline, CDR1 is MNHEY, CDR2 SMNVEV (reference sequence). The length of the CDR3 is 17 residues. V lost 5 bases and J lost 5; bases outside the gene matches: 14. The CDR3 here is CASSRGAAGGPTETQYF. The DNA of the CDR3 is TGTGCCAGCAGTAGAGGTGCAGCGGGAGGGCCGACTGAGACCCAGTACTTC.

The CDR3 DNA reads as TGTACCCGCAGTTTAGGGGGACCGTGGGGGACGGAGCCCTACGAGCAGTACTTC. It codes for CTRSLGGPWGTEPYEQYF. The genes are TRBV2 and TRBJ2-7; possibly TRBD1 for D (6 bases). Germline V CDR1 and CDR2: SNHLY, FYNNEI. This CDR3 has 18 residues.

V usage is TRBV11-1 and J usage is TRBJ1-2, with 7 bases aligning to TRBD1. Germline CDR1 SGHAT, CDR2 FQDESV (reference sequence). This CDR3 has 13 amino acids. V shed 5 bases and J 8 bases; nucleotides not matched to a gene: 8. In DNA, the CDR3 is TGTGCCAGCAGCGAGACAGGGCCGGGAGGCTACACCTTC. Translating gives CASSETGPGGYTF.

The CDR3 loop reads CASSESTGKGSPLHF. The CDR3 DNA sequence: TGCGCCAGCAGTGAGTCGACAGGGAAAGGTTCACCCCTCCACTTT. The chain couples TRBV10-1 to TRBJ1-6; the match to TRBD1 covers 7 bases. This CDR3 has 15 residues. V shed 0 bases and J 9 bases; nucleotides not matched to a gene: 5. Germline V gene data show CDR1 as WNHNN and CDR2 as SYGVQD (reference sequence).

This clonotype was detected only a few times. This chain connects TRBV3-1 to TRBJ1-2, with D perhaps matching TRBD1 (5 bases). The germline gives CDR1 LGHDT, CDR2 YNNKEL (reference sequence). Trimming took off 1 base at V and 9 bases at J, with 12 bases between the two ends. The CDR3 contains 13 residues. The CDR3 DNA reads TGTGCCAGCAGCCAAGGGACATCAGCCCGCTACACCTTC. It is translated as CASSQGTSARYTF.

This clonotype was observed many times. The CDR3 DNA follows: TGCAGTGCTAGAACCAGCGGGCAGACCCAGTACTTC. It codes for CSARTSGQTQYF. The chain couples TRBV20-1 to TRBJ2-5; D possibly corresponds to TRBD2 (6 bases). The CDR3 runs to 12 residues. CDR1 and CDR2 from the germline V gene are DFQATT and SNEGSKA (reference sequence). Trimming shortened V by 2 bases and J by 6 bases, and 10 bases separated the two germline ends.

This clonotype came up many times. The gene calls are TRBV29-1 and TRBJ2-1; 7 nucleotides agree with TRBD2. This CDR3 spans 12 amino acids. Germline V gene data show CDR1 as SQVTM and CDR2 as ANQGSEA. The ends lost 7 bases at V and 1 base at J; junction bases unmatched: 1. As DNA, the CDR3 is TGCAGCGCTAGCGGATCCTACAATGAGCAGTTCTTC. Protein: CSASGSYNEQFF.

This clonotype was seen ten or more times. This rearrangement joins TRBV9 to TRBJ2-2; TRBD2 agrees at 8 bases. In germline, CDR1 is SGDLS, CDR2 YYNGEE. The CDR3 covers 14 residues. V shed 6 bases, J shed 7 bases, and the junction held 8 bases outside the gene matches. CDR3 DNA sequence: TGTGCCAGCAATCGGGAGGGCCTAGGCGGGGAGCTGTTTTTT. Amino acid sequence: CASNREGLGGELFF.

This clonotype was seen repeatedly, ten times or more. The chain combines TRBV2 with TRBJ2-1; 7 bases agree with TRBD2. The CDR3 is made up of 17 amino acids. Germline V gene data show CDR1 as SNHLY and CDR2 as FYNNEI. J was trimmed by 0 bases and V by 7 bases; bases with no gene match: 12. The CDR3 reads CASKGPLADHSYNEQFF. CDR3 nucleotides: TGTGCCAGCAAGGGCCCGCTAGCGGACCACTCCTACAATGAGCAGTTCTTC.

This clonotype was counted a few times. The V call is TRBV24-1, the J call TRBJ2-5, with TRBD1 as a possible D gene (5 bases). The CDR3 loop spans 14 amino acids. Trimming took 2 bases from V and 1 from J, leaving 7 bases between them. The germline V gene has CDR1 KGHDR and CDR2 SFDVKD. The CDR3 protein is CATSDWGSQETQYF. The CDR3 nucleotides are TGTGCCACCAGTGATTGGGGCTCCCAAGAGACCCAGTACTTC.

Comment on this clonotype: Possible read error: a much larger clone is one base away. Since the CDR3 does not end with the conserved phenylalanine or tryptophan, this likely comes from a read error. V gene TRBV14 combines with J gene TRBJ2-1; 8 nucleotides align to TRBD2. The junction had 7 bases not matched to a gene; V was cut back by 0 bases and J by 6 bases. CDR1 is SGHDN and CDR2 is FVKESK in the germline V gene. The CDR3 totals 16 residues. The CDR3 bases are TGTGCCAGCAGCCAAGATCGCGGGGGGAGAGGCAATGAGCAGTTCTAC. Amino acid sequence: CASSQDRGGRGNEQFY.

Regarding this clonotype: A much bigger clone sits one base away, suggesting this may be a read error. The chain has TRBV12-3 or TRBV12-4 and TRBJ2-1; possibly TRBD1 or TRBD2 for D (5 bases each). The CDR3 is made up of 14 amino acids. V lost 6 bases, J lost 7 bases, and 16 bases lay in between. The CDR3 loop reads CASRPGRKRNEQFF. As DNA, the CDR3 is TGTGCCAGCAGACCGGGACGGAAGAGAAATGAGCAGTTCTTC.

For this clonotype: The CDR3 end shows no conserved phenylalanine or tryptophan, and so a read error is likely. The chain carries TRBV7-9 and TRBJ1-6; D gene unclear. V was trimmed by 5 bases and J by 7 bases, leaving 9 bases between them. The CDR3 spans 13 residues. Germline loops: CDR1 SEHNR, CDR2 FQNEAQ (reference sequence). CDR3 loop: CASSPGLNSPLHL. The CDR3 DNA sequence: TGTGCCAGCAGCCCAGGATTGAATTCACCCCTCCACCTT.

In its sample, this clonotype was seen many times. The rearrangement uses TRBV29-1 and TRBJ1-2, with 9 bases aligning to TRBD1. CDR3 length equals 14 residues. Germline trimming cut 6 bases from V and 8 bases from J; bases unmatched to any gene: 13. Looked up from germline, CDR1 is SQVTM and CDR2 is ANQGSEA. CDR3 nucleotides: TGCAGCGTAATAGAGCAACAGGGGGCGCGGGGCTACACCTTC. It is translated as CSVIEQQGARGYTF.

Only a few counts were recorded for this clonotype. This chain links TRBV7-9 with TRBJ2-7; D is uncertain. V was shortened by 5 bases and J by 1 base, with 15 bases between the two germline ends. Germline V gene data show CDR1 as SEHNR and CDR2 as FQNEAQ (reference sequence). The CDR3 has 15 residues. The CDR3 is CASSPGPDGSYEQYF. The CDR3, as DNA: TGTGCCAGCAGCCCTGGACCGGACGGGTCCTACGAGCAGTACTTC.